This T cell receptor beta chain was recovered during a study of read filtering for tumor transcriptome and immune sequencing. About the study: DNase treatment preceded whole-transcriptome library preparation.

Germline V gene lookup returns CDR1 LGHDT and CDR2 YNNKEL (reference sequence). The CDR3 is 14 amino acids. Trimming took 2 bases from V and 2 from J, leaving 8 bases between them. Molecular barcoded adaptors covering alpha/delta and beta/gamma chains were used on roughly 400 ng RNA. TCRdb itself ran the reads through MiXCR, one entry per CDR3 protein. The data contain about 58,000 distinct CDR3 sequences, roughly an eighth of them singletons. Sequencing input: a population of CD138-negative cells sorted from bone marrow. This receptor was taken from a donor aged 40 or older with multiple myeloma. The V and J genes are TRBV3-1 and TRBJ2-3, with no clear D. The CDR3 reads CASSQNTATDTQYF. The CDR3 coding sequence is TGTGCCAGCAGCCAAAATACCGCCACAGATACGCAGTATTTT.